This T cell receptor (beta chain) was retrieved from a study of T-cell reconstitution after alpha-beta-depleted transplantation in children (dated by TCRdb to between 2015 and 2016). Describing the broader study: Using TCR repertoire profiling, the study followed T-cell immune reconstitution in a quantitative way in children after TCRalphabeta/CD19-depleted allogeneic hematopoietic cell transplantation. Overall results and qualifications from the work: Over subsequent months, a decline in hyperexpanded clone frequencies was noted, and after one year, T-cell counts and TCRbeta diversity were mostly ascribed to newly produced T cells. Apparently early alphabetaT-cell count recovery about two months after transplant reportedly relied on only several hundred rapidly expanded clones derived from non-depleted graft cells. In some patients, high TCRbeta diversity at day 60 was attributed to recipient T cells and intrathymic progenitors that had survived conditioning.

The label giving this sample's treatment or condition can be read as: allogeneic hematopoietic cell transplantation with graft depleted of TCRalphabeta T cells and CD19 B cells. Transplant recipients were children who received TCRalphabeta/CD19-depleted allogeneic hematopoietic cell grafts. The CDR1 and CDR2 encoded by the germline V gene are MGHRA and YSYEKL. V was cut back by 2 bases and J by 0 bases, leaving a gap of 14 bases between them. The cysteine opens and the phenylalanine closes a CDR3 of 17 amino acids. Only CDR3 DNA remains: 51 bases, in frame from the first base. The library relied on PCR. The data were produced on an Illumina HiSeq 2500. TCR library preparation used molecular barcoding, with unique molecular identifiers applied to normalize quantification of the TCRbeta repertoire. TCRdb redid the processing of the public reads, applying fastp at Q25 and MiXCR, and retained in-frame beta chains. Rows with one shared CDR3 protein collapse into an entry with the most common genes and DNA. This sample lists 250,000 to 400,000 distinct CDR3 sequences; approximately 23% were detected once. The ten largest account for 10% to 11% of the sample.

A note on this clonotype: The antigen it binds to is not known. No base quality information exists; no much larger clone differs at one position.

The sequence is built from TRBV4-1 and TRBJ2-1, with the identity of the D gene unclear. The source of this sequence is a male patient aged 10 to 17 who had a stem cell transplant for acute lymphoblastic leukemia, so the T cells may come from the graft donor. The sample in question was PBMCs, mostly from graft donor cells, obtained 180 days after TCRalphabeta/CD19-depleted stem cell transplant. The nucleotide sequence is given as TGCGCCAGCAGCCAACCATCAGCAGTTCGCTCCTACAATGAGCAGTTCTTC. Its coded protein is CASSQPSAVRSYNEQFF.